Given below is one T cell receptor beta chain in context. The sample comes from a study of blood T cell repertoires in COVID-19. Across the study: Specimens from acute and convalescent COVID-19 originated in the United States, Italy and Spain. Sources were T cells, B-cell-depleted T cells, or PBMCs; the material itself was cDNA or gDNA.

Germline V gene data show CDR1 as KGHSH and CDR2 as LQKENI. Trimming cost V 3 bases and J 0 bases, with 15 bases left between them. The CDR3 sequence is 17 residues long. Authors' analysis steps: Scientists estimated how many nucleated cells there were by amplifying reference gene primers. The data were produced by immunoSEQ multiplex PCR, yet TCRdb's version contains in-frame clones alone and is incomplete. From that table come the V and J calls and clone size; the DNA was used to work out D and trimming. The sample holds about 97,000 clones, around 87% seen once. This clonotype was sampled from a man in his fifties or sixties with active or convalescent COVID-19. The chain carries TRBV18 and TRBJ2-1; a weak D match, TRBD1 (6 bases). Sequences were obtained from peripheral blood. CDR3 in DNA: TGTGCCAGCTCACCGTATACAGGGCCGGGCTCCTACAATGAGCAGTTCTTC. This sequence encodes CASSPYTGPGSYNEQFF.